The present entry profiles one TCR beta chain with its context. Its antigen is not identified. The sample comes from a study of cytomegalovirus exposure and HLA in healthy donors. Notes on the study in general: Data from an earlier analysis indicated that most TCR beta V segments were productive either about 90% or about 30% of the time.

The CDR3 consists of 12 residues. CDR1 and CDR2 (germline): MNHEY, SVGAGI. V shed 7 bases and J shed 5 bases, with 11 bases lying between them. 13 Jbeta primers and 60 Vbeta primers were used for the PCR. Repertoires were generated with immunoSEQ multiplex PCR, while TCRdb's copy carries only in-frame clones and drops some. The sample has 90,000 to 150,000 clones, around four fifths seen once. Sample: PBMCs. The V call is TRBV6-5, the J call TRBJ2-5, with D possibly being TRBD2 (5 bases). The clonotype was recovered from a woman aged 40 to 50 in good health and CMV-seronegative. The CDR3 sequence is CASTGSEETQYF. CDR3 DNA sequence: TGTGCCAGCACGGGATCCGAGGAGACCCAGTACTTC.